The present T cell receptor (beta chain) was sequenced within a study of shared clonotypes between healthy human individuals. Trimming removed 5 bases from V and 1 base from J, with 14 bases in between. The length of the CDR3 is 15 residues. The germline V gene has CDR1 SEHNR and CDR2 FQNEAQ (reference sequence). Study findings and constraints: Estimated clonotype richness was generally higher in naive than memory subsets.

The DNA input per sorted-subset replicate PCR was roughly 210 ng, corresponding to some 30,000 T cell genomes. The protocol was immunoSEQ multiplex PCR, while the TCRdb copy is restricted to in-frame clones and leaves out a portion. The repertoire has under 1,100,000 clones, approximately 80% of them found once; the top ten carry roughly 0.55%. In the case of this clone: Antigen unknown.

This chain uses TRBV7-9 with TRBJ1-1; D is unresolved. This TCR was recovered from a man aged 18 to 29 in good health. Some clones in this sample may be carry-over from other donors' samples. Sequenced sample: memory CD4+ T cells from PBMCs. Regarding subset: CD45RA-negative fraction. The CDR3 reads CASSPPGSGNTEAFF. CDR3 sequence (DNA): TGTGCCAGCAGCCCTCCGGGCTCTGGGAACACTGAAGCTTTCTTT. The full variable domain, in which reference TRBV7-9 and TRBJ1-1 provide the parts outside the CDR3, is DTGVSQNPRHKITKRGQNVTFRCDPISEHNRLYWYRQTLGQGPEFLTYFQNEAQLEKSRLLSDRFSAERPKGSFSTLEIQRTEQGDSAMYLCASSPPGSGNTEAFFGQGTRLTVV.